This T cell receptor beta chain is from a study of T cell responses to AZD1222 COVID-19 vaccine. The study's findings and limits: Spike regions recognized by vaccine-associated CD4 TCRs spanned the protein, led by 160-218 and 743-854. Among AZD1222 vaccinees, only six or seven were seropositive at baseline. Possibly, clonal diversity was underestimated; donors were largely white British and included more females. Spike-specific TCR breadth and depth went up after people got two AZD1222 doses.

Sequencing was performed with immunoSEQ multiplex PCR; in TCRdb, only in-frame clones are kept and a portion is missing. The sample shows approximately 80,000 clones, over 80% of them seen only once. In regard to this clone: The antigen is unknown.

The CDR3 runs 12 residues. The V gene lost 3 bases and the J gene lost 6 bases, with 10 bases spanning the gap. Germline V gives CDR1 SGHKS, CDR2 YYEKEE (reference sequence). The clonotype comes from an adult in good health. The V gene is TRBV5-5, the J gene TRBJ2-7; no clear D. This specimen was peripheral blood, taken on day 0 of AZD1222 vaccination. The CDR3 DNA is TGTGCCAGCAGCTGGAGTCGTAGCGAGCAGTACTTC. Amino acid sequence: CASSWSRSEQYF.